The rows below give T cell receptor beta chains drawn from one sample of a study of radiation and T cells in renal cell carcinoma. The protocol was immunoSEQ multiplex PCR, while the TCRdb copy is restricted to in-frame clones and leaves out a portion. The repertoire holds roughly 120,000 clones, with roughly four fifths as singletons. Source: blood, taken from a patient whose treatment included radiotherapy and nephrectomy. These receptors were obtained from a woman aged 60-75 years with renal cell carcinoma. The CDR3 runs from the conserved cysteine through the conserved F or W. Fields, in order: V gene, clone size, J gene, CDR3 length, D gene, CDR3 DNA, CDR3 protein. A D gene is named only where the DNA matches it firmly. Clone size is stated in some rows and not others, as once, few, many or a class when expanded.

>TRBV19|once|TRBJ1-1|14|TRBD1
TGTGCCAGTAGTCAAAACAGGGGAAACACTGAAGCTTTCTTT
CASSQNRGNTEAFF
>TRBV15|few|TRBJ2-2|17|.
TGTGCCACCAGCAGAGAGAGGCTAGGAGTCAGAACCGGGGAGCTGTTTTTT
CATSRERLGVRTGELFF
>TRBV2|.|TRBJ2-2|17|.
TGTGCCAGCAGTGGGGACCCATCCCTGGGGAACACCGGGGAGCTGTTTTTT
CASSGDPSLGNTGELFF
>TRBV4-2|.|TRBJ2-1|17|TRBD1
TGTGCCAGCAGCCAAGATTATACCGGACAGGGATACAATGAGCAGTTCTTC
CASSQDYTGQGYNEQFF
>TRBV5-6|.|TRBJ1-1|14|.
TGTGCCAGCAGCTTTTCACAGAGGAACACTGAAGCTTTCTTT
CASSFSQRNTEAFF
>TRBV19|.|TRBJ2-1|13|.
TGTGCCAGTAGGGCCAACTTTTACAATGAGCAGTTCTTC
CASRANFYNEQFF
>TRBV6-5|.|TRBJ1-3|15|.
TGTGCCAGCAGAAAAGACAGTCAGTTGGGGGACACCATATATTTT
CASRKDSQLGDTIYF
>TRBV9|.|TRBJ1-1|13|TRBD1
TGTGCCAGCAGACGGACAGGGGGCACTGAAGCTTTCTTT
CASRRTGGTEAFF
>TRBV6-5|.|TRBJ2-1|16|TRBD2
TGTGCCAGCAGTTCGACAAGCGGGAGTGAGAACAATGAGCAGTTCTTC
CASSSTSGSENNEQFF
>TRBV19|.|TRBJ1-1|15|.
TGTGCCAGTAGAGGGTGGGGACCAACAAGTTCTGAAGCTTTCTTT
CASRGWGPTSSEAFF
>TRBV6-4|.|TRBJ2-3|16|.
TGTGCCAGCAGTGACTATCCAGGGCGTCCCACAGATACGCAGTATTTT
CASSDYPGRPTDTQYF
>TRBV4-2|.|TRBJ2-1|15|TRBD2
TGTGCCAGCAGCAAAGCTAGCGGGGGTAGCAATGAGCAGTTCTTC
CASSKASGGSNEQFF
>TRBV5-1|.|TRBJ2-7|12|.
TGCGCCAGCAGAGGGGCGGTCTACGAGCAGTACTTC
CASRGAVYEQYF
>TRBV28|.|TRBJ2-1|15|TRBD1
TGTGCCAGCACCTTTCAGGCAGGGGGCTGGAATGAGCAGTTCTTC
CASTFQAGGWNEQFF
>TRBV4-2|.|TRBJ2-2|12|.
TGTGCCAGCAGCCTCGTGACCGGGGAGCTGTTTTTT
CASSLVTGELFF
>TRBV5-1|.|TRBJ2-7|14|.
TGCGCCAGCACGGAGGGGCAGGGAAGTGCTGAGCAGTACTTC
CASTEGQGSAEQYF
>TRBV9|.|TRBJ2-4|15|.
TGTGCCAGCAGCCCCTCTGGGCGCGTCCTGGACATTCAGTACTTC
CASSPSGRVLDIQYF
>TRBV6-4|once|TRBJ2-2|14|.
TGTGCCAGCAGTGACAGTTGGAACACCGGGGAGCTGTTTTTT
CASSDSWNTGELFF
>TRBV6-5|.|TRBJ1-1|16|.
TGTGCCAGCAGTTATTTTGTGGGACTCGGGAACACTGAAGCTTTCTTT
CASSYFVGLGNTEAFF
>TRBV15|.|TRBJ2-1|15|.
TGTGCCACCAGCAGAGACGAGACAGCCTACAATGAGCAGTTCTTC
CATSRDETAYNEQFF
>TRBV9|.|TRBJ1-1|14|.
TGTGCCAGCAGCGTGTCCAGATTGAACACTGAAGCTTTCTTT
CASSVSRLNTEAFF
>TRBV9|.|TRBJ1-2|13|.
TGTGCCAGCAGCGTAGATCTTGGCAGGGGCTACACCTTC
CASSVDLGRGYTF
>TRBV19|.|TRBJ1-2|16|TRBD1
TGTGCCAGTAGTAGGGGGACAGTCCCGGGGATCTATGGCTACACCTTC
CASSRGTVPGIYGYTF
>TRBV6-6|.|TRBJ1-6|14|.
TGTGCCAGCAGTACGGAGTCGACACCCCAACCCCTCCACTTT
CASSTESTPQPLHF
>TRBV5-4|once|TRBJ1-2|15|.
TGTGCCAGCAGCTCCGTCGGCACCGCTAACTATGGCTACACCTTC
CASSSVGTANYGYTF
>TRBV2|.|TRBJ1-1|15|.
TGTGCCAGCAGTGAAGCCCCGGGACAGAACACTGAAGCTTTCTTT
CASSEAPGQNTEAFF
>TRBV2|.|TRBJ2-1|15|TRBD1
TGTGCCAGCAGTCCAGGGGGTAGTTACTACAATGAGCAGTTCTTC
CASSPGGSYYNEQFF
>TRBV2|.|TRBJ1-5|14|TRBD1
TGTGCCAGCAGTACGGACAGGGACAATCAGCCCCAGCATTTT
CASSTDRDNQPQHF
>TRBV19|.|TRBJ1-2|13|.
TGTGCCAGTAATCGTGGACAGACCTATGGCTACACCTTC
CASNRGQTYGYTF
>TRBV19|.|TRBJ2-7|18|.
TGTGCCAGTAGTAAGACAGACGGTGGGCGGGCTAACCGCCTCGAGCAGTACTTC
CASSKTDGGRANRLEQYF
>TRBV5-5|.|TRBJ1-1|13|.
TGTGCCAGCAGCTCCAGGGGAGGCACTGAAGCTTTCTTT
CASSSRGGTEAFF
>TRBV6-4|.|TRBJ1-2|13|TRBD1
TGTGCCAGCAGAACCCGGGACAGGGACCTCTACACCTTC
CASRTRDRDLYTF
>TRBV19|.|TRBJ2-4|12|.
TGTGCCAGTAGTATAACGGCGAACATTCAGTACTTC
CASSITANIQYF
>TRBV4-3|.|TRBJ1-3|16|TRBD1
TGCGCCAGCAGCCAAGAGCTTCGACAGGGGGTGGACACCATATATTTT
CASSQELRQGVDTIYF
>TRBV19|.|TRBJ1-4|14|TRBD1
TGTGCCAGCAACACGGGACAGCCGAATGAAAAACTGTTTTTT
CASNTGQPNEKLFF
>TRBV27|.|TRBJ2-1|13|.
TGTGCCAGCAGTCCGGGCGGGTACAATGAGCAGTTCTTC
CASSPGGYNEQFF
>TRBV4-1|.|TRBJ2-7|16|.
TGCGCCAGCAGCCTCCTACTAGGGGGGTTAAGGTACGAGCAGTACTTC
CASSLLLGGLRYEQYF
>TRBV10-1|.|TRBJ2-2|12|.
TGCGCCAGCAGTGATCAAGCCGAGGAGCTGTTTTTT
CASSDQAEELFF
>TRBV9|.|TRBJ1-4|15|.
TGTGCCAGCAGCGTTCCAGGGACAATCAATGAAAAACTGTTTTTT
CASSVPGTINEKLFF
>TRBV2|.|TRBJ2-5|15|.
TGTGCCAGCAGCCCATCCCCAAAGGAAGGGGAGACCCAGTACTTC
CASSPSPKEGETQYF
>TRBV28|.|TRBJ1-5|13|.
TGTGCCAGCAGTTCAGCTCAAGGGCAGCCCCAGCATTTT
CASSSAQGQPQHF
>TRBV4-2|once|TRBJ2-7|15|TRBD2
TGTGCCAGCAGCCAATCTAGCGGGAGCCTTTACGAGCAGTACTTC
CASSQSSGSLYEQYF
>TRBV6-1|.|TRBJ1-1|11|.
TGTGCCAGCAGCCACAACACTGAAGCTTTCTTT
CASSHNTEAFF
>TRBV11-2|.|TRBJ2-5|14|.
TGTGCCAGCAGCTATGACAGGCCCTTCGAGACCCAGTACTTC
CASSYDRPFETQYF
>TRBV5-1|.|TRBJ2-3|17|TRBD2
TGCGCCAGCAGCTTTGGGACTAGCGGGGGGGCCCCAGATACGCAGTATTTT
CASSFGTSGGAPDTQYF